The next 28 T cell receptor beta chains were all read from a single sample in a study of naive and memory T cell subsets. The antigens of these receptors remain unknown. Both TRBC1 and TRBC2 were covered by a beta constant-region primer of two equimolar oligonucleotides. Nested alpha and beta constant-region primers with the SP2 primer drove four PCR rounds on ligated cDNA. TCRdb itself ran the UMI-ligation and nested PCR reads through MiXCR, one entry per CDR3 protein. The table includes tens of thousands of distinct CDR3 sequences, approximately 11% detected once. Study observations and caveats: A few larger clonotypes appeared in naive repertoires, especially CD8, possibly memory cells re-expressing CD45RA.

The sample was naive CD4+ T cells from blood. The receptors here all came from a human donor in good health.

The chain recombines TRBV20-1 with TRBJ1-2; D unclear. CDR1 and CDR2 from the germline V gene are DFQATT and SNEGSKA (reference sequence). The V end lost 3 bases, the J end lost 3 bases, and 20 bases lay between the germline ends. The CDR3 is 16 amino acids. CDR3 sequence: CSASDNDPNTDYGYTF. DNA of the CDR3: TGCAGTGCTAGCGACAACGACCCCAACACCGACTATGGCTACACCTTC.

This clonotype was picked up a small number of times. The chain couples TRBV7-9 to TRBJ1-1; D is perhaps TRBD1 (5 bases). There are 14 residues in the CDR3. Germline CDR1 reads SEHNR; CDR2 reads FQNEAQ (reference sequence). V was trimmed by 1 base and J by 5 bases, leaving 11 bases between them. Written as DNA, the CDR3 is TGTGCCAGCAGCTTAGGGGGAGGGGAAACTGAAGCTTTCTTT. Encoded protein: CASSLGGGETEAFF. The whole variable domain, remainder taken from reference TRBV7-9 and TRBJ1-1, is DTGVSQNPRHKITKRGQNVTFRCDPISEHNRLYWYRQTLGQGPEFLTYFQNEAQLEKSRLLSDRFSAERPKGSFSTLEIQRTEQGDSAMYLCASSLGGGETEAFFGQGTRLTVV.

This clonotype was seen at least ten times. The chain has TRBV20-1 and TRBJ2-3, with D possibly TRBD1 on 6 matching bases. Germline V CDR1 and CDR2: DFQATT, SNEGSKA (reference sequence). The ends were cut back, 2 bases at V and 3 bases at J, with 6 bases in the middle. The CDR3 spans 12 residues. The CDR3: CSARRGTDTQYF. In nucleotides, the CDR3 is TGCAGTGCTAGAAGGGGGACAGATACGCAGTATTTT.

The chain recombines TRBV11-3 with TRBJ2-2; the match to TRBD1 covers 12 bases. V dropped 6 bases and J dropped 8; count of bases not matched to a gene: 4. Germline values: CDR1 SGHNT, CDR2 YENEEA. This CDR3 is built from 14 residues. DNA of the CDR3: TGTGCCAGCAGTCCGGGACAGGGGGCTGGGGAGCTGTTTTTT. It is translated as CASSPGQGAGELFF.

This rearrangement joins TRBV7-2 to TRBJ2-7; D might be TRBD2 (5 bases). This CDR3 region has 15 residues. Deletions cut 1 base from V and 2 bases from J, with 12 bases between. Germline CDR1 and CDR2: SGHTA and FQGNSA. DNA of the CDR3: TGTGCCAGCAGCTTAGAACCGGGATATACCTACGAGCAGTACTTC. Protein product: CASSLEPGYTYEQYF.

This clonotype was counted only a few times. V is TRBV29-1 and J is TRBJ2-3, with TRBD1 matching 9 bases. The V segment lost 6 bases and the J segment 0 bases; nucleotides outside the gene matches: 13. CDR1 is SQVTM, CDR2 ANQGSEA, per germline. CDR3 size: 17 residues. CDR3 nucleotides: TGCAGCGTAACTAACCGGACAGGGGCCACCAGCACAGATACGCAGTATTTT. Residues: CSVTNRTGATSTDTQYF.

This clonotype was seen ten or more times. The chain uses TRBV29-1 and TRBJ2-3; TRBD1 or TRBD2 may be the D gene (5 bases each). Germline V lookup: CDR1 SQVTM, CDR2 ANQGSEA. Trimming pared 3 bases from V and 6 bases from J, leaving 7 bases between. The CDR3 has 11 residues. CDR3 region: CSVDREDTQYF. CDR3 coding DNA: TGCAGCGTTGACAGGGAGGATACGCAGTATTTT.

CDR3 in amino acids: CASSPRQNTGELFF. In DNA form, the CDR3 reads TGTGCCAGCAGCCCGCGTCAGAACACCGGGGAGCTGTTTTTT. V is TRBV7-8 and J is TRBJ2-2; D gene ambiguous. V was shortened by 5 bases and J by 1 base, with 8 bases between the two germline ends. Germline CDR1 and CDR2: SGHVS and FQNEAQ. This CDR3 is 14 amino acids long.

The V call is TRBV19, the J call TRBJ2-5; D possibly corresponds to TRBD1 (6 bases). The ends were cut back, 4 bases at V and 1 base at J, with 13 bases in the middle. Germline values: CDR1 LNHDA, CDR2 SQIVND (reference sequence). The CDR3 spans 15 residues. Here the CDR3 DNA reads TGTGCCAGTAGTAGGACAGCTACCCCCCAAGAGACCCAGTACTTC. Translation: CASSRTATPQETQYF. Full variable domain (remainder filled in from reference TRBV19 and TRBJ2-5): DGGITQSPKYLFRKEGQNVTLSCEQNLNHDAMYWYRQDPGQGLRLIYYSQIVNDFQKGDIAEGYSVSREKKESFPLTVTSAQKNPTAFYLCASSRTATPQETQYFGPGTRLLVL.

The CDR3 DNA reads as TGTGCCAGCAGCCGACGCATAGGACTAGCGGGAGTAGAGACCCAGTACTTC. This sequence encodes CASSRRIGLAGVETQYF. The chain carries TRBV3-1 and TRBJ2-5; 13 nucleotides align to TRBD2. This CDR3 comprises 17 residues. CDR1 is LGHDT, CDR2 YNNKEL, per germline (reference sequence). With V trimmed by 4 bases and J by 4 bases, 9 bases remained unmatched.

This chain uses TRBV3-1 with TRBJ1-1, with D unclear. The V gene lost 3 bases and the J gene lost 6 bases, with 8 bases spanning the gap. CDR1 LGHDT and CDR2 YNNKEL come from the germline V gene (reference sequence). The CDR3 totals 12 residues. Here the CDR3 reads CASSHTLSEAFF. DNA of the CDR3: TGTGCCAGCAGCCACACCCTCTCTGAAGCTTTCTTT.

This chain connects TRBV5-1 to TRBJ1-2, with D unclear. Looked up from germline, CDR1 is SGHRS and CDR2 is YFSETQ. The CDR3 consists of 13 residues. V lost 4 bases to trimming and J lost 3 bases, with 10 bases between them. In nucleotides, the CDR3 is TGCGCCAGCAGCCACACAGCGGACTATGGCTACACCTTC. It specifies CASSHTADYGYTF.

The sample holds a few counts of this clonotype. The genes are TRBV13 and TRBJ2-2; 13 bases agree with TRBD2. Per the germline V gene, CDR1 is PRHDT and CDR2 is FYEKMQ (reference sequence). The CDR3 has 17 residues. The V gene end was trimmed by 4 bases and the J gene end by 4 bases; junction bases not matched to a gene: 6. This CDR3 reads CASSSGTSGVITGELFF. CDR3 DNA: TGTGCCAGCAGCTCTGGGACTAGCGGGGTGATCACCGGGGAGCTGTTTTTT.

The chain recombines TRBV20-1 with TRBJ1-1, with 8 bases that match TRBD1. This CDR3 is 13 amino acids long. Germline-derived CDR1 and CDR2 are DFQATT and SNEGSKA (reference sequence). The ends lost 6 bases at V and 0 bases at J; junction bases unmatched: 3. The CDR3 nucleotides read TGCAGTGCGACACAGGGGGTGAACACTGAAGCTTTCTTT. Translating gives CSATQGVNTEAFF.

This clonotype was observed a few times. The CDR3 DNA reads TGTGCCAGCAGCTTGGTACAGGACCACACTGAAGCTTTCTTT. It yields the protein CASSLVQDHTEAFF. This rearrangement joins TRBV7-6 to TRBJ1-1; D possibly corresponds to TRBD1 (5 bases). This CDR3 comprises 14 residues. CDR1 and CDR2 from the germline V gene are SGHVS and FNYEAQ. The ends were cut back, 3 bases at V and 3 bases at J, with 11 bases in the middle.

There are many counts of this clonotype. The CDR3 is CASSGGSGRRSNEQFF. As DNA, the CDR3 is TGTGCCAGCAGCGGAGGCAGCGGGAGGCGTAGCAATGAGCAGTTCTTC. V gene TRBV7-2 combines with J gene TRBJ2-1; 9 bases align to TRBD2. The CDR3 length is 16 residues. Per germline, CDR1 SGHTA and CDR2 FQGNSA. V lost 5 bases, J lost 6 bases, and 11 bases stayed unmatched. The full variable domain, its missing parts supplied by reference TRBV7-2 and TRBJ2-1, is GAGVSQSPSNKVTEKGKDVELRCDPISGHTALYWYRQSLGQGLEFLIYFQGNSAPDKSGLPSDRFSAERTGGSVSTLTIQRTQQEDSAVYLCASSGGSGRRSNEQFFGPGTRLTVL.

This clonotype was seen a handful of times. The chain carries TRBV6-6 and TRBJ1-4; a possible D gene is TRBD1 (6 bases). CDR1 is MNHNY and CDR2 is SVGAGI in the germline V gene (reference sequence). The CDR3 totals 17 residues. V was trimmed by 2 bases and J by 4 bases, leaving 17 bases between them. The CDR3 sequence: CASSYPGPGEGNEKLFF. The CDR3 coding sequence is TGTGCCAGCAGTTACCCCGGTCCAGGGGAGGGTAATGAAAAACTGTTTTTT.

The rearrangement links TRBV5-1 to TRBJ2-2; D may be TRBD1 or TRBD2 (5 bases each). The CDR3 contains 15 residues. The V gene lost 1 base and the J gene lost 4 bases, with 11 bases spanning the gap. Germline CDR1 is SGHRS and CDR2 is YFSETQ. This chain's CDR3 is CASSLLKGTTGELFF. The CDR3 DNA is TGCGCCAGCAGCTTGTTGAAGGGGACCACCGGGGAGCTGTTTTTT. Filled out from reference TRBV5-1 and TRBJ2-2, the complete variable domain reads KAGVTQTPRYLIKTRGQQVTLSCSPISGHRSVSWYQQTPGQGLQFLFEYFSETQRNKGNFPGRFSGRQFSNSRSEMNVSTLELGDSALYLCASSLLKGTTGELFFGEGSRLTVL.

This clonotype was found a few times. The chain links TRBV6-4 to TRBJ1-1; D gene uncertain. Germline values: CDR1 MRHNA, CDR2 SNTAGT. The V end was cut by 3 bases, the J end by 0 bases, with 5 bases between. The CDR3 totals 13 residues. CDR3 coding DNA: TGTGCCAGCAGTGAGACCTTGAACACTGAAGCTTTCTTT. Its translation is CASSETLNTEAFF.

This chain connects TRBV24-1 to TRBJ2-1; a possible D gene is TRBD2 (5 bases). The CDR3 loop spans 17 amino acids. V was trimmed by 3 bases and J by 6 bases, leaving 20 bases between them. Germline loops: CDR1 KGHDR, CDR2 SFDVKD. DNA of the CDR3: TGTGCCACCAGTGATCGCGGCGGAGGCAGTCCCTTCAATGAGCAGTTCTTC. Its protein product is CATSDRGGGSPFNEQFF.

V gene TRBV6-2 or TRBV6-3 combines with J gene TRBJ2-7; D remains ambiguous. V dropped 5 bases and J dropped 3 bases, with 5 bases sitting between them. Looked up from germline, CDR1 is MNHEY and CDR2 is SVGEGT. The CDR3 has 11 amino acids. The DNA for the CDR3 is TGTGCCAGCAGTCGCCTCTACGAGCAGTACTTC. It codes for CASSRLYEQYF.

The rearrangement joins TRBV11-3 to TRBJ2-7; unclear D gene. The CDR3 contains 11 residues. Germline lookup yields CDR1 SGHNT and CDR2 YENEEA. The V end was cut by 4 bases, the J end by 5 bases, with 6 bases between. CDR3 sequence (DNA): TGTGCCAGCAGCTCAGATAACGAGCAGTACTTC. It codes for CASSSDNEQYF.

The CDR3 DNA reads TGCAGCGCTATACGCCGGGACAGAGTCCCTGGCTACACCTTC. Its translation: CSAIRRDRVPGYTF. J is TRBJ1-2 and V is TRBV29-1; 7 nucleotides line up with TRBD1. CDR3 length: 14 residues. V lost 7 bases and J lost 7; bases outside the gene matches: 15. Germline V lookup: CDR1 SQVTM, CDR2 ANQGSEA.

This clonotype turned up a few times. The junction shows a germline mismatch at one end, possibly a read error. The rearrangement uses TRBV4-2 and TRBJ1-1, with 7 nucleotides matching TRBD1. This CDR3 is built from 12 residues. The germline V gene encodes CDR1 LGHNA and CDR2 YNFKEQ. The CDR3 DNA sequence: TGTGCCAGCAGCGAAGACAGGGTTCTAGCTTTCTTT. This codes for CASSEDRVLAFF.

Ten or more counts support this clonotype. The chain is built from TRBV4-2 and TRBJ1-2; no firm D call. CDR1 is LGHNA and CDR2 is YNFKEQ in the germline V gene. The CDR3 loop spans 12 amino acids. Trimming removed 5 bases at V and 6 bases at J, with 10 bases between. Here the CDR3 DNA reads TGTGCCAGCAGCTCTGGGCCGGATGGCTACACCTTC. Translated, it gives CASSSGPDGYTF.

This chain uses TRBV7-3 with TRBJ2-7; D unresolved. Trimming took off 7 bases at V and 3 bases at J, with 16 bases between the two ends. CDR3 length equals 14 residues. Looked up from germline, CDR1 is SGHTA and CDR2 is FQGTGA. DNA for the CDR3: TGTGCCAGCACTCCCCCGTCATTATACTACGAGCAGTACTTC. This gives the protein CASTPPSLYYEQYF.

CDR3 amino acids: CASGATLHF. The CDR3 DNA sequence: TGTGCCAGCGGCGCCACCCTCCACTTT. This chain links TRBV28 with TRBJ1-6; D unresolved. The germline V gene encodes CDR1 MDHEN and CDR2 SYDVKM. The CDR3 sequence is 9 residues long. Trimming took 8 bases from V and 14 from J, leaving 7 bases between them.

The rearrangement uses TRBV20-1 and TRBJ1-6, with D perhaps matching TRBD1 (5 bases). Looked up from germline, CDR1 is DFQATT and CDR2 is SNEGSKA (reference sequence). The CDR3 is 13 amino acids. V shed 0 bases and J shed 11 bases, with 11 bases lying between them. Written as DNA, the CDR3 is TGCAGTGCTAGAGAAGGGGCACGTCCACCCCTCCACTTT. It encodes CSAREGARPPLHF.